This T cell receptor (beta chain) was obtained from a study of CD8+CD57+ T cells in acquired aplastic anemia. A remark on this clonotype: Its matching antigen is unknown.

Whoever was chosen for sequencing had shown CD8+CD57+ cell expansion by flow cytometry. Patients had undergone no therapy by the time their blood was sampled. V shed 5 bases and J 7 bases; nucleotides not matched to a gene: 2. The CDR3 has 12 residues. From germline, CDR1 is DFQATT and CDR2 SNEGSKA (reference sequence). Genomic DNA served as template for TCR beta VDJ and CDR3 profiling. TCRdb re-derived calls from the reads in MiXCR, one entry per CDR3 protein. The repertoire holds about 200,000 distinct CDR3 sequences, with 55% to 65% as singletons. Points from the study as a whole: Patient and control CD8+ Simpson's diversity was not significantly different. The same twenty-nine CD8+ CDR3 sequences occurred in patients and in controls.

Sequenced material: sorted CD4+, CD8+, or CD8+CD57+ T cells (not recorded which) from PBMCs. This receptor was identified in a human donor with aplastic anemia. This rearrangement joins TRBV20-1 to TRBJ1-6, with 7 positions matching TRBD1. The DNA of the CDR3 is TGCAGTGCTCGGGACAGAAATTCACCCCTCCACTTT. This translates into CSARDRNSPLHF.